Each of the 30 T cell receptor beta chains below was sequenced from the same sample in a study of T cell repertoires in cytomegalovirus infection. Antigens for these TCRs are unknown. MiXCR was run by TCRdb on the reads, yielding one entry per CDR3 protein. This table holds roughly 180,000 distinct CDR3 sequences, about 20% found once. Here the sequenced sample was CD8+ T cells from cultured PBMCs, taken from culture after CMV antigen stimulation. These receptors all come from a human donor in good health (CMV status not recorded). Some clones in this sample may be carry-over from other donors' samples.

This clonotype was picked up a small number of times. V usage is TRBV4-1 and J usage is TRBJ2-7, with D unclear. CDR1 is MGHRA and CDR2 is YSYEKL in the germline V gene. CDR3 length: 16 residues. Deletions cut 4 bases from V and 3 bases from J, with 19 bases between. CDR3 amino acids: CASSPFPERLFYEQYF. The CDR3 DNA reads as TGCGCCAGCAGCCCTTTCCCGGAGAGATTATTCTACGAGCAGTACTTC.

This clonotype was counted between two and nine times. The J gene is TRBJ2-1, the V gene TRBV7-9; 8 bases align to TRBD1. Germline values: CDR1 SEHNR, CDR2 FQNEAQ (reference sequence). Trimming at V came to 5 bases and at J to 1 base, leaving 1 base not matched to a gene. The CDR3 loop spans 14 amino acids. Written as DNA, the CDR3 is TGTGCCAGCAGCACAGGGGGGTCCTACAATGAGCAGTTCTTC. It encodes CASSTGGSYNEQFF.

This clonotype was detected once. In DNA form, the CDR3 reads TGTGCCAGCAGCTTAGTCCGACAGGGGCGATCGAACACTGAAGCTTTCTTT. This sequence encodes CASSLVRQGRSNTEAFF. The chain uses TRBV7-8 and TRBJ1-1, with TRBD1 matching over 8 bases. The CDR3 extends over 17 amino acids. Germline-derived CDR1 and CDR2 are SGHVS and FQNEAQ. With 1 base clipped from V and 1 base from J, the junction kept 8 bases outside the gene matches.

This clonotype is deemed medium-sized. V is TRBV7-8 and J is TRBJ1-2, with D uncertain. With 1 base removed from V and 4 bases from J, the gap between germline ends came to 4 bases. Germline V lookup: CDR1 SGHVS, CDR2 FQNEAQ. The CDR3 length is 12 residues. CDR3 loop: CASSLDLYGYTF. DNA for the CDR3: TGTGCCAGCAGCTTAGATCTCTATGGCTACACCTTC. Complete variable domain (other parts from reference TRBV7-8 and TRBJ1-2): GAGVSQSPRYKVAKRGQDVALRCDPISGHVSLFWYQQALGQGPEFLTYFQNEAQLDKSGLPSDRFFAERPEGSVSTLKIQRTQQEDSAVYLCASSLDLYGYTFGSGTRLTVV.

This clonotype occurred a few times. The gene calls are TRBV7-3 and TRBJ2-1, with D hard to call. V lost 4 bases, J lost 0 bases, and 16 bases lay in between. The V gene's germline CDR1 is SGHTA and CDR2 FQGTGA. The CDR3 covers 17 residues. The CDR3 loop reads CASSSDSPTHSYNEQFF. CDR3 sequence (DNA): TGTGCCAGCAGCTCCGACTCCCCAACCCACTCCTACAATGAGCAGTTCTTC. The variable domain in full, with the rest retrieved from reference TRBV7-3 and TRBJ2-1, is GAGVSQTPSNKVTEKGKYVELRCDPISGHTALYWYRQSLGQGPEFLIYFQGTGAADDSGLPNDRFFAVRPEGSVSTLKIQRTERGDSAVYLCASSSDSPTHSYNEQFFGPGTRLTVL.

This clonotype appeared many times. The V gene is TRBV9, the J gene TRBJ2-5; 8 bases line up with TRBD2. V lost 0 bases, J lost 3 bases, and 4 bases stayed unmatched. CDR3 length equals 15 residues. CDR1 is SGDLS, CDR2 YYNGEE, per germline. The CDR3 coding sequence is TGTGCCAGCAGCGTAGCCCAGCGGGGGAAAGAGACCCAGTACTTC. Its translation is CASSVAQRGKETQYF.

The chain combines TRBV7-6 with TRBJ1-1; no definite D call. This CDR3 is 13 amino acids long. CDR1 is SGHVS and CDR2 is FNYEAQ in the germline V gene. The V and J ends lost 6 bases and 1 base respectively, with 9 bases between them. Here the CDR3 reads CASSRGPNTEAFF. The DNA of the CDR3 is TGTGCCAGCAGTCGGGGTCCGAACACTGAAGCTTTCTTT.

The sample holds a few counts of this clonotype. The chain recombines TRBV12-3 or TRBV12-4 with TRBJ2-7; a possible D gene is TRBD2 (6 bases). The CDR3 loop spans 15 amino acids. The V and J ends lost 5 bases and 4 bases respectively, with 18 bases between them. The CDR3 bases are TGTGCCAGCAGTCCCTGGAGGGACGGCCGATACGAGCAGTACTTC. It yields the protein CASSPWRDGRYEQYF.

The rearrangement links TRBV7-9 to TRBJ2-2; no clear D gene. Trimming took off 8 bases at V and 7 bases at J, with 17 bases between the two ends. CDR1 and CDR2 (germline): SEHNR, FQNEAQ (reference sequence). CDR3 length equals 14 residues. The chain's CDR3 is CASPRSGGSGELFF. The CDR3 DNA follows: TGTGCCAGCCCCAGATCGGGTGGCAGCGGGGAGCTGTTTTTT.

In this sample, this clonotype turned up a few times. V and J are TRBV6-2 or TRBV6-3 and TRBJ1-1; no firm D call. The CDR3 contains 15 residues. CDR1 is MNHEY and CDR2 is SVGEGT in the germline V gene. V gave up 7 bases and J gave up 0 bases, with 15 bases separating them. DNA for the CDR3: TGTGCCAGCACCGTAAGTCCAGCCATGAACACTGAAGCTTTCTTT. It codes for CASTVSPAMNTEAFF.

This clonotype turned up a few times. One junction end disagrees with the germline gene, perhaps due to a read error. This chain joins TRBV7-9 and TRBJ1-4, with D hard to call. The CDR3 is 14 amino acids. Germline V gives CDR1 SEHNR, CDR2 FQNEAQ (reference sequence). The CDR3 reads CASRLGGSHEKLFF. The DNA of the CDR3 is TGTGCCAGCAGATTAGGAGGGTCCCATGAAAAACTGTTTTTT.

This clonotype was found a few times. Here the CDR3 reads CASSPTYSATGELFF. In DNA form, the CDR3 reads TGTGCCAGCAGCCCCACTTACTCTGCCACCGGGGAGCTGTTTTTT. The genes are TRBV7-8 and TRBJ2-2; no firm D call. CDR3 size: 15 residues. V was trimmed by 5 bases and J by 4 bases, leaving 14 bases between them. Germline V gene data show CDR1 as SGHVS and CDR2 as FQNEAQ.

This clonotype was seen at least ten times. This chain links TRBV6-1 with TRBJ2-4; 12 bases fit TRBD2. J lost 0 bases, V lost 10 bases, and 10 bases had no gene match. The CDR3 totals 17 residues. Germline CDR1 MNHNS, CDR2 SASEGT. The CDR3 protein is CAIGGTSGRLAKNIQYF. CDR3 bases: TGTGCCATAGGCGGGACTAGCGGGCGTTTAGCCAAAAACATTCAGTACTTC.

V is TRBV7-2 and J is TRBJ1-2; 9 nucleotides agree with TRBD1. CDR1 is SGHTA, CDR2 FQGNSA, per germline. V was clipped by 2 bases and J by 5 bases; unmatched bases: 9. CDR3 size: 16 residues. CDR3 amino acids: CASSLPTGGDGYGYTF. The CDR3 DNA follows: TGTGCCAGCAGCTTACCTACAGGGGGCGATGGGTATGGCTACACCTTC.

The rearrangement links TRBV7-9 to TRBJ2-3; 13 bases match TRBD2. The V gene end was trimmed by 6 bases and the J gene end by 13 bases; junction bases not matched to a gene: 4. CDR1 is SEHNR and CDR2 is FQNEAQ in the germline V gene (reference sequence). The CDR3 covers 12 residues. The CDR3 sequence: CASRSTSGGEYF. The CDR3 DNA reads TGTGCCAGCAGATCTACTAGCGGGGGGGAGTATTTT.

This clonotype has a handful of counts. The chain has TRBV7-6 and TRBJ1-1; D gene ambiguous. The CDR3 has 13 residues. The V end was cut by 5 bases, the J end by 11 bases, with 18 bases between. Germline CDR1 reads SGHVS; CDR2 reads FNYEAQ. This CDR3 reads CASSPPIDQKAFF. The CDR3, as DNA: TGTGCCAGCAGCCCACCTATTGACCAAAAGGCTTTCTTT.

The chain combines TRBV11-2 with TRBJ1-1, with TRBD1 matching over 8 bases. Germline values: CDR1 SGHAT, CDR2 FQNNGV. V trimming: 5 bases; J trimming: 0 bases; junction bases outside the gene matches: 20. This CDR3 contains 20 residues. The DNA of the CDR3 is TGTGCCAGCAGCCCAGCCCAACACCCCGGGACAGGTTTTCTGAACACTGAAGCTTTCTTT. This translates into CASSPAQHPGTGFLNTEAFF. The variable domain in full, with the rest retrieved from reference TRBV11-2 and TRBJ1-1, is EAGVAQSPRYKIIEKRQSVAFWCNPISGHATLYWYQQILGQGPKLLIQFQNNGVVDDSQLPKDRFSAERLKGVDSTLKIQPAKLEDSAVYLCASSPAQHPGTGFLNTEAFFGQGTRLTVV.

Written as DNA, the CDR3 is TGTGCCAGCAGCTTAGCACTAGCGGGGACCGGGGAGCTGTTTTTT. Its protein product is CASSLALAGTGELFF. This rearrangement joins TRBV7-2 to TRBJ2-2, with 10 bases aligning to TRBD2. Per the germline V gene, CDR1 is SGHTA and CDR2 is FQGNSA. Trimming at V came to 0 bases and at J to 5 bases, leaving 0 bases not matched to a gene. The CDR3 totals 15 residues.

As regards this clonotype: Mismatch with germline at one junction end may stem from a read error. The CDR3 nucleotides are TGTGCCCGCAGTCCCACAGGGATGAACACTGAAGCTTTCTTT. Protein product: CARSPTGMNTEAFF. The chain combines TRBV6-2 or TRBV6-3 with TRBJ1-1; the D gene is possibly TRBD1 (6 bases). This CDR3 is built from 14 residues. Germline V gives CDR1 MNHEY, CDR2 SVGEGT.

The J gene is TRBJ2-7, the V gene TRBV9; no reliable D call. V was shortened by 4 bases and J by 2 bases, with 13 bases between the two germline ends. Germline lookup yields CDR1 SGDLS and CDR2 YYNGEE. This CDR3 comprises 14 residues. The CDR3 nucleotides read TGTGCCAGCAGCCCTTGGTCAGGAACCTACGAGCAGTACTTC. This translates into CASSPWSGTYEQYF.

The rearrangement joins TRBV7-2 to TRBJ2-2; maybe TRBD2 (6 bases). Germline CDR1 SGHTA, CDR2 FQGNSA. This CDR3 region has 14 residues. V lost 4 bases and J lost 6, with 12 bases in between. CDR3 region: CASSSKTSPGELFF. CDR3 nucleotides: TGTGCCAGCAGCTCCAAAACTAGCCCCGGGGAGCTGTTTTTT.

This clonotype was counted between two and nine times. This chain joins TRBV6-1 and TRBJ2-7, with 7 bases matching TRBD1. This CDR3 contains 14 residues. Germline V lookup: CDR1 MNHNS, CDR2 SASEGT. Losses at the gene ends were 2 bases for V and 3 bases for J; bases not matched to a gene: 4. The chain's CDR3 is CASSELGQSYEQYF. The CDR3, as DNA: TGTGCCAGCAGTGAACTGGGACAGAGCTACGAGCAGTACTTC.

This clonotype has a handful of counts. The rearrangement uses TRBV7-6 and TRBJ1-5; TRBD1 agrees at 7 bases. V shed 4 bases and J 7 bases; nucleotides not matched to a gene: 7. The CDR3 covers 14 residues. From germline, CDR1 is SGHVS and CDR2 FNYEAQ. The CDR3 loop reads CASSSDRSGQPQHF. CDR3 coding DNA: TGTGCCAGCAGCTCGGACAGGTCTGGGCAGCCCCAGCATTTT.

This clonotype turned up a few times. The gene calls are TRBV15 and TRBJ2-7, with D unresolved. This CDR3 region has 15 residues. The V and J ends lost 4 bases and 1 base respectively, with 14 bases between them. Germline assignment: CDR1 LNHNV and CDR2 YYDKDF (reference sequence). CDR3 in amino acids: CATSIGRGSSYEQYF. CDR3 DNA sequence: TGTGCCACCAGCATAGGAAGAGGAAGTTCCTACGAGCAGTACTTC. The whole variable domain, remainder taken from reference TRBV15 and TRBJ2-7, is DAMVIQNPRYQVTQFGKPVTLSCSQTLNHNVMYWYQQKSSQAPKLLFHYYDKDFNNEADTPDNFQSRRPNTSFCFLDIRSPGLGDTAMYLCATSIGRGSSYEQYFGPGTRLTVT.

The CDR3 DNA follows: TGCAGTGCTAGGGAGATGGGGGGCTCCTACAATGAGCAGTTCTTC. This sequence encodes CSAREMGGSYNEQFF. The genes are TRBV20-1 and TRBJ2-1, with D perhaps matching TRBD2 (6 bases). Looked up from germline, CDR1 is DFQATT and CDR2 is SNEGSKA (reference sequence). Trimming shortened V by 3 bases and J by 0 bases, and 12 bases separated the two germline ends. CDR3 length equals 15 residues.

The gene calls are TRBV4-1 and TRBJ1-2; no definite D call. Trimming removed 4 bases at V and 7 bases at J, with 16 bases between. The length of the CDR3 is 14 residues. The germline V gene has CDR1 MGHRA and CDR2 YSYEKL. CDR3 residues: CASSLSVGPGGYTF. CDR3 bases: TGCGCCAGCAGCCTAAGCGTGGGTCCTGGTGGCTACACCTTC.

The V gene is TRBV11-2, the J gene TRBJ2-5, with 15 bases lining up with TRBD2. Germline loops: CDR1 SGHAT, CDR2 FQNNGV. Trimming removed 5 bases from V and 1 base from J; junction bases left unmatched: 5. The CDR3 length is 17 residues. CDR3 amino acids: CASSTGLAGGPQETQYF. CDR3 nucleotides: TGTGCCAGCAGCACCGGACTAGCGGGGGGGCCCCAAGAGACCCAGTACTTC.

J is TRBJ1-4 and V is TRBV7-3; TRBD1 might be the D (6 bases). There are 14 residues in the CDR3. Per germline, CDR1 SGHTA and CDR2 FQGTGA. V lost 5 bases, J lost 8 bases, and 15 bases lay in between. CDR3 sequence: CASSLKTGSEKLFF. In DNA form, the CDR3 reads TGTGCCAGCAGCCTCAAAACAGGGTCCGAAAAACTGTTTTTT.

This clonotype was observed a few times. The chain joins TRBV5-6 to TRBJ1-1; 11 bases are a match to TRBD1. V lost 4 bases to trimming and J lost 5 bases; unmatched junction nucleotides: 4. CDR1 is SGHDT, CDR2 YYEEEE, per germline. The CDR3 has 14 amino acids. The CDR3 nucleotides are TGTGCCAGCAGCGTTGGGACAGGGGGGACTGAAGCTTTCTTT. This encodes CASSVGTGGTEAFF.

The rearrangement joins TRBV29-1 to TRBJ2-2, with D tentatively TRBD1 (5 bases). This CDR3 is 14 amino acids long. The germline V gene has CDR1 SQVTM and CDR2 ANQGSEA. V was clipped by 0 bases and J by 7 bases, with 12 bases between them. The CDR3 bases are TGCAGCGTTGAAGATAGCTGGGGCAGCGGGGAGCTGTTTTTT. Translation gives CSVEDSWGSGELFF.